Shown below are 18 T cell receptor beta chains from a single sample sequenced in a study of Graves' ophthalmopathy and Graves' hyperthyroidism. The study amplified TCR beta CDR3 regions using RNA transcripts. A first-round RT-PCR used HTBI primers, followed by a second-round multiplex PCR. TCRdb reanalysed the multiplex PCR reads using MiXCR and keeps one entry per CDR3 protein. The data show some 390,000 distinct CDR3 sequences, roughly 18% seen once. The sample taken for sequencing was peripheral blood. These receptors were taken from a young woman with Graves' ophthalmopathy.

This clonotype was seen many times. The J gene is TRBJ2-2, the V gene TRBV15, with D maybe TRBD1 (6 bases). V lost 2 bases and J 4 bases, leaving 17 bases between the germline ends. The germline gives CDR1 LNHNV, CDR2 YYDKDF (reference sequence). The CDR3 covers 17 residues. The CDR3 DNA sequence: TGTGCCACCAGCAGAACCCGGGACACCTCTTTCACCGGGGAGCTGTTTTTT. It translates to CATSRTRDTSFTGELFF.

This chain uses TRBV4-1 with TRBJ2-5, with a weak D call TRBD1 (6 bases). Germline V lookup: CDR1 MGHRA, CDR2 YSYEKL. The CDR3 loop spans 17 amino acids. Trimming removed 0 bases from V and 5 bases from J, with 19 bases in between. The CDR3 here is CASSQEGRQAAWETQYF. The CDR3 bases are TGCGCCAGCAGCCAAGAAGGACGACAGGCCGCCTGGGAGACCCAGTACTTC.

This clonotype occurred many times. Written as DNA, the CDR3 is TGTGCCAGCAGTTCACCCATGGGACTAGCGGGACACTACGAGCAGTACTTC. As protein: CASSSPMGLAGHYEQYF. The chain couples TRBV28 to TRBJ2-7; 13 bases agree with TRBD2. This CDR3 region has 17 residues. Germline values: CDR1 MDHEN, CDR2 SYDVKM. Trimming took 4 bases from V and 3 from J; bases not matched to a gene: 9.

This clonotype was picked up many times. The genes are TRBV6-2 or TRBV6-3 and TRBJ1-1; 7 bases are shared with TRBD1. The CDR3 length is 16 residues. Unmatched junction bases numbered 11, after V lost 6 bases and J lost 1 base. Germline V gene sequence: CDR1 MNHEY, CDR2 SVGEGT. The CDR3 DNA follows: TGTGCCAGCAGAACCGGGACAGAATCTCCGAACACTGAAGCTTTCTTT. This gives the protein CASRTGTESPNTEAFF.

This clonotype came up many times. The chain has TRBV28 and TRBJ2-7, with no clear D. Germline V gives CDR1 MDHEN, CDR2 SYDVKM. V was trimmed by 1 base and J by 7 bases, leaving 14 bases between them. The CDR3 has 14 amino acids. The CDR3 reads CASSLFSDGREQYF. As DNA, the CDR3 is TGTGCCAGCAGTTTATTTTCGGACGGCCGGGAGCAGTACTTC. Filled out from reference TRBV28 and TRBJ2-7, the complete variable domain reads DVKVTQSSRYLVKRTGEKVFLECVQDMDHENMFWYRQDPGLGLRLIYFSYDVKMKEKGDIPEGYSVSREKKERFSLILESASTNQTSMYLCASSLFSDGREQYFGPGTRLTVT.

This clonotype showed up many times. The chain couples TRBV6-1 to TRBJ2-7; TRBD1 or TRBD2 may be the D gene (5 bases each). The germline V gene encodes CDR1 MNHNS and CDR2 SASEGT. V lost 7 bases, J lost 0 bases, and 13 bases lay in between. The CDR3 totals 14 residues. The DNA for the CDR3 is TGTGCCAGCACACGCCGAGGGGACTCCTACGAGCAGTACTTC. Its translation: CASTRRGDSYEQYF.

This clonotype was counted at least ten times. The chain uses TRBV5-6 and TRBJ1-1; 8 bases map to TRBD1. Germline CDR1 is SGHDT and CDR2 is YYEEEE. The length of the CDR3 is 13 residues. With 4 bases clipped from V and 6 bases from J, the junction kept 5 bases outside the gene matches. The CDR3 sequence is CASSKTGVAEAFF. The CDR3 DNA sequence: TGTGCCAGCAGCAAGACAGGGGTCGCTGAAGCTTTCTTT. Full variable domain (outside the CDR3, taken from reference TRBV5-6 and TRBJ1-1): DAGVTQSPTHLIKTRGQQVTLRCSPKSGHDTVSWYQQALGQGPQFIFQYYEEEERQRGNFPDRFSGHQFPNYSSELNVNALLLGDSALYLCASSKTGVAEAFFGQGTRLTVV.

There are many counts of this clonotype. This chain uses TRBV11-2 with TRBJ1-1, with a tentative D call TRBD1 (6 bases). Trimming pared 1 base from V and 8 bases from J, leaving 20 bases between. Per germline, CDR1 SGHAT and CDR2 FQNNGV. The CDR3 spans 16 residues. The CDR3 sequence: CASSLGTGTKGLEAFF. DNA of the CDR3: TGTGCCAGCAGCTTAGGTACCGGGACAAAGGGACTCGAAGCTTTCTTT.

This clonotype was observed many times. The rearrangement uses TRBV6-5 and TRBJ2-5; 11 bases fit TRBD1. Per the germline V gene, CDR1 is MNHEY and CDR2 is SVGAGI. The CDR3 consists of 18 residues. V was pared by 0 bases and J by 2 bases, with 8 bases of the junction left unmatched. CDR3 DNA: TGTGCCAGCAGTTACTCGGGCGTCGGGACAGGGGGGCAAGAGACCCAGTACTTC. This encodes CASSYSGVGTGGQETQYF.

The rearrangement uses TRBV18 and TRBJ2-7, with D perhaps TRBD1 or TRBD2 (5 bases each). The CDR3 has 15 amino acids. CDR1 and CDR2 from the germline V gene are KGHSH and LQKENI. Trimming shortened V by 0 bases and J by 2 bases, and 11 bases separated the two germline ends. The CDR3 DNA follows: TGTGCCAGCTCACCACCTAACGGGGCGACCTACGAGCAGTACTTC. Protein: CASSPPNGATYEQYF.

This clonotype occurred many times. The chain employs TRBV6-5 and TRBJ1-1; 10 bases match TRBD1. The V and J ends lost 7 bases and 2 bases, in that order; junction bases with no gene match: 10. CDR3 length: 16 residues. Germline values: CDR1 MNHEY, CDR2 SVGAGI. CDR3 nucleotides: TGTGCCAGCAAGCCCGACAGGGGGCTTATCAACACTGAAGCTTTCTTT. Protein: CASKPDRGLINTEAFF.

This clonotype appeared a few times. V and J are TRBV24-1 and TRBJ2-2, with a tentative D call TRBD1 (6 bases). The CDR3 runs 16 residues. The V gene lost 5 bases and the J gene lost 4 bases, with 16 bases spanning the gap. Germline V gene sequence: CDR1 KGHDR, CDR2 SFDVKD. In DNA, the CDR3 is TGTGCCACCAGTGGAGTTAGCACAGGGCGCACCGGGGAGCTGTTTTTT. It translates to CATSGVSTGRTGELFF.

This clonotype occurred many times. This chain links TRBV12-3 or TRBV12-4 with TRBJ2-5; the match to TRBD2 covers 9 bases. Unmatched junction bases numbered 4, after V lost 6 bases and J lost 2 bases. The CDR3 spans 14 residues. CDR3 in DNA: TGTGCCAGCAGCATGGGACTAGCTCAAGAGACCCAGTACTTC. Its protein product is CASSMGLAQETQYF.

Ten or more counts support this clonotype. This chain connects TRBV24-1 to TRBJ2-2; D is uncertain. V lost 7 bases and J 10 bases, leaving 15 bases between the germline ends. The CDR3 has 13 amino acids. Germline values: CDR1 KGHDR, CDR2 SFDVKD. CDR3 sequence: CATSLSPGPELFF. The CDR3 DNA sequence: TGTGCCACCAGCCTAAGCCCGGGTCCGGAGCTGTTTTTT.

This clonotype has ten or more counts. The V and J genes are TRBV7-3 and TRBJ2-5; D is unresolved. This CDR3 spans 13 amino acids. Looked up from germline, CDR1 is SGHTA and CDR2 is FQGTGA. The V and J ends lost 4 bases and 4 bases respectively, with 10 bases between them. The CDR3 sequence is CASSSRGSETQYF. The CDR3 DNA follows: TGTGCCAGCAGCTCCCGCGGATCAGAGACCCAGTACTTC.

This clonotype was counted many times. V and J are TRBV28 and TRBJ2-3; TRBD1 matches at 8 bases. Germline CDR1 reads MDHEN; CDR2 reads SYDVKM. The V and J ends lost 3 bases and 0 bases, in that order; junction bases with no gene match: 2. The CDR3 runs to 15 residues. For the CDR3, the DNA is TGTGCCAGCAGTTTGGACAGGGCCAGCACAGATACGCAGTATTTT. The encoded protein is CASSLDRASTDTQYF.

This clonotype occurred many times. The rearrangement uses TRBV20-1 and TRBJ2-7; the D is unclear. Trimming shortened V by 4 bases and J by 3 bases, and 19 bases separated the two germline ends. Germline V gene lookup returns CDR1 DFQATT and CDR2 SNEGSKA (reference sequence). The CDR3 sequence is 15 residues long. The chain's CDR3 is CSAIPLWQEYYEQYF. DNA for the CDR3: TGCAGTGCTATCCCCCTCTGGCAGGAATACTACGAGCAGTACTTC.

This clonotype has at least ten counts. V is TRBV20-1 and J is TRBJ1-6; D ambiguous. CDR1 and CDR2 (germline): DFQATT, SNEGSKA (reference sequence). V was shortened by 5 bases and J by 5 bases, with 10 bases between the two germline ends. The CDR3 length is 13 residues. CDR3 residues: CSAGLNDNSPLHF. CDR3 nucleotide sequence: TGCAGTGCTGGGCTGAATGATAATTCACCCCTCCACTTT.